These 23 T cell receptor beta chains came from one sample sequenced in a study of OX40 agonist ivuxolimab in advanced cancers. Assay used: immunoSEQ multiplex PCR; TCRdb lists only in-frame clones, some missing. The repertoire holds about 110,000 clones, with roughly nine tenths as singletons. The sequencing used CD4+ or CD8+ T cells sorted from blood, collected in a trial of the OX40 agonist ivuxolimab. These receptors originate from an adult with an advanced solid tumor such as melanoma, head and neck, liver or kidney cancer.

This clone was seen a handful of times. The V call is TRBV10-1, the J call TRBJ2-3; maybe TRBD2 (5 bases). The CDR3 loop spans 15 amino acids. Germline-derived CDR1 and CDR2 are WNHNN and SYGVQD (reference sequence). Trimming cost V 3 bases and J 7 bases, with 17 bases left between them. CDR3 loop: CASSEGPRTGNTQYF. CDR3 coding DNA: TGCGCCAGCAGTGAAGGGCCCCGGACGGGAAATACGCAGTATTTT.

The chain joins TRBV9 to TRBJ1-4; possibly TRBD1 for D (6 bases). This CDR3 is built from 14 residues. The germline V and J ends were trimmed by 2 bases and 8 bases, with 13 bases remaining between them. Germline V CDR1 and CDR2: SGDLS, YYNGEE. The CDR3 DNA follows: TGTGCCAGCAGCGTGGGGGGGGCACAGGAAAAACTGTTTTTT. Its protein product is CASSVGGAQEKLFF.

The chain combines TRBV5-4 with TRBJ1-4, with a tentative D call TRBD1 (5 bases). The CDR3 is 15 residues long. V lost 4 bases and J 4 bases, leaving 14 bases between the germline ends. Germline assignment: CDR1 SGHNT and CDR2 YYREEE (reference sequence). The chain's CDR3 is CASSPRGGGNEKLFF. The CDR3 bases are TGTGCCAGCAGCCCCCGGGGGGGTGGTAATGAAAAACTGTTTTTT.

This chain joins TRBV28 and TRBJ1-2; TRBD1 is a possible D gene (6 bases). The CDR3 runs 14 residues. Germline V gene data show CDR1 as MDHEN and CDR2 as SYDVKM. V was trimmed by 0 bases and J by 5 bases, leaving 10 bases between them. The CDR3 DNA is TGTGCCAGCAGTTTATGGGTCGGACAGTATGGCTACACCTTC. Translated, it gives CASSLWVGQYGYTF.

The chain is built from TRBV9 and TRBJ2-2; TRBD1 agrees at 7 bases. In germline, CDR1 is SGDLS, CDR2 YYNGEE. CDR3 length equals 15 residues. V lost 3 bases and J lost 5; bases outside the gene matches: 7. CDR3 sequence (DNA): TGTGCCAGCAGCGCGGGACAGATTGTGACCGGGGAGCTGTTTTTT. Translated: CASSAGQIVTGELFF.

The V gene is TRBV28, the J gene TRBJ1-2; the D is unclear. CDR1 and CDR2 from the germline V gene are MDHEN and SYDVKM. The CDR3 length is 13 residues. V dropped 1 base and J dropped 2 bases, with 5 bases sitting between them. This CDR3 reads CASSLSLNYGYTF. CDR3 coding DNA: TGTGCCAGCAGTTTATCCTTAAACTATGGCTACACCTTC.

CDR3 bases: TGTGCCAGCAGCTTAGGACGTAACGCGTACCAAGAGACCCAGTACTTC. Amino acid sequence: CASSLGRNAYQETQYF. V and J are TRBV11-2 and TRBJ2-5; D is undetermined. V was cut by 1 base and J by 0 bases, with 12 bases left in between. Germline CDR1 is SGHAT and CDR2 is FQNNGV. The CDR3 has 16 amino acids.

J is TRBJ2-7 and V is TRBV2; D may correspond to TRBD1 or TRBD2 (5 bases each). The ends were cut back, 7 bases at V and 2 bases at J, with 21 bases in the middle. Per germline, CDR1 SNHLY and CDR2 FYNNEI. CDR3 length equals 16 residues. The CDR3 nucleotides read TGTGCCAGCACCATGGGGACCCCATCTCTCGCCTACGAGCAGTACTTC. It codes for CASTMGTPSLAYEQYF.

There are a few counts of this clone. The chain uses TRBV5-1 and TRBJ2-5; perhaps D is TRBD1 or TRBD2 (5 bases each). The germline CDR1 and CDR2 sequences are SGHRS and YFSETQ. CDR3 size: 16 residues. V lost 3 bases and J 1 base, leaving 16 bases between the germline ends. The CDR3 here is CASSSLGTIFQETQYF. In nucleotides, the CDR3 is TGCGCCAGCAGCTCCTTGGGGACCATTTTCCAAGAGACCCAGTACTTC.

The chain carries TRBV28 and TRBJ2-2, with 9 bases matching TRBD1. The germline V gene has CDR1 MDHEN and CDR2 SYDVKM. V shed 5 bases and J 4 bases; nucleotides not matched to a gene: 14. CDR3 size: 18 residues. For the CDR3, the DNA is TGTGCCAGCAGTGCTACCCTGGGACAGGGTTCATCCACCGGGGAGCTGTTTTTT. Its translation is CASSATLGQGSSTGELFF.

The rearrangement uses TRBV2 and TRBJ2-7; D not resolved. The germline V gene has CDR1 SNHLY and CDR2 FYNNEI. V lost 4 bases to trimming and J lost 4 bases, with 5 bases between them. The CDR3 has 11 residues. CDR3 region: CASSVGYEQYF. DNA of the CDR3: TGTGCCAGCAGTGTAGGGTACGAGCAGTACTTC.

The rearrangement joins TRBV30 to TRBJ2-1, with TRBD2 identical over 10 bases. Per germline, CDR1 GTSNPN and CDR2 SVGIG (reference sequence). The CDR3 contains 16 residues. V shed 2 bases, J shed 0 bases, and the junction held 4 bases outside the gene matches. The CDR3 DNA is TGTGCCTGGAGTAGCGGGGGGGGAAGCTCCTACAATGAGCAGTTCTTC. Protein product: CAWSSGGGSSYNEQFF.

The V and J genes are TRBV6-4 and TRBJ2-2; D might be TRBD2 (5 bases). Trimming removed 8 bases from V and 0 bases from J, with 16 bases in between. Per germline, CDR1 MRHNA and CDR2 SNTAGT. This CDR3 is built from 16 residues. CDR3 in DNA: TGTGCCAGCTCTGGCGGGCAGCGAGCGAACACCGGGGAGCTGTTTTTT. It encodes CASSGGQRANTGELFF.

The rearrangement joins TRBV18 to TRBJ2-5, with 8 bases identical to TRBD1. Per germline, CDR1 KGHSH and CDR2 LQKENI. V trimming: 3 bases; J trimming: 3 bases; junction bases outside the gene matches: 3. The CDR3 loop spans 14 amino acids. The CDR3 DNA reads as TGTGCCAGCTCACCGCGACAGGGGAAAGAGACCCAGTACTTC. As protein: CASSPRQGKETQYF.

V gene TRBV7-2 combines with J gene TRBJ2-7; TRBD1 matches at 7 bases. The germline gives CDR1 SGHTA, CDR2 FQGNSA. V lost 5 bases to trimming and J lost 0 bases; unmatched junction nucleotides: 7. The CDR3 loop spans 15 amino acids. The chain's CDR3 is CASSPTGQPSYEQYF. CDR3 nucleotide sequence: TGTGCCAGCAGCCCAACGGGACAGCCCTCCTACGAGCAGTACTTC.

The chain recombines TRBV5-1 with TRBJ2-2, with 9 bases that match TRBD1. The CDR3 is 17 amino acids. Trimming at V came to 4 bases and at J to 2 bases, leaving 9 bases not matched to a gene. CDR1 and CDR2 (germline): SGHRS, YFSETQ. The DNA of the CDR3 is TGCGCCAGCAGCACCTTACCGGGACAGGGTAACACCGGGGAGCTGTTTTTT. Protein product: CASSTLPGQGNTGELFF.

The chain employs TRBV7-9 and TRBJ1-4; 9 bases map to TRBD1. V gave up 5 bases and J gave up 6 bases; unmatched junction bases: 4. The CDR3 contains 14 residues. Germline CDR1 and CDR2: SEHNR and FQNEAQ (reference sequence). CDR3 DNA: TGTGCCAGCAGCCTACAGGGGGCTTATGAAAAACTGTTTTTT. Residues: CASSLQGAYEKLFF.

J is TRBJ1-4 and V is TRBV27, with 9 bases identical to TRBD1. J lost 3 bases, V lost 6 bases, and 8 bases had no gene match. The CDR3 is made up of 16 amino acids. Germline-derived CDR1 and CDR2 are MNHEY and SMNVEV (reference sequence). CDR3 sequence: CASSIMGQGPNEKLFF. The DNA of the CDR3 is TGTGCCAGCAGCATAATGGGACAGGGCCCTAATGAAAAACTGTTTTTT.

This clone came up once. The genes are TRBV5-5 and TRBJ1-4, with D possibly TRBD1 on 6 matching bases. There are 15 residues in the CDR3. V lost 4 bases and J 5 bases, leaving 15 bases between the germline ends. Germline CDR1 and CDR2: SGHKS and YYEKEE (reference sequence). The CDR3 region has the DNA TGTGCCAGCAGCCCTATTGGGGGGACAAATGAAAAACTGTTTTTT. It yields the protein CASSPIGGTNEKLFF. Together with reference TRBV5-5 and TRBJ1-4, the CDR3 gives the full variable domain: DAGVTQSPTHLIKTRGQQVTLRCSPISGHKSVSWYQQVLGQGPQFIFQYYEKEERGRGNFPDRFSARQFPNYSSELNVNALLLGDSALYLCASSPIGGTNEKLFFGSGTQLSVL.

V usage is TRBV19 and J usage is TRBJ2-5; the D is unclear. V lost 3 bases, J lost 5 bases, and 13 bases lay in between. Germline CDR1 LNHDA, CDR2 SQIVND (reference sequence). The CDR3 is made up of 14 amino acids. The CDR3: CASSIFGGGETQYF. The CDR3, as DNA: TGTGCCAGTAGTATCTTCGGCGGTGGCGAGACCCAGTACTTC.

This rearrangement joins TRBV27 to TRBJ2-7; TRBD2 might be the D (7 bases). CDR1 and CDR2 (germline): MNHEY, SMNVEV (reference sequence). The CDR3 extends over 15 amino acids. The V end was cut by 6 bases, the J end by 2 bases, with 17 bases between. CDR3 nucleotides: TGTGCCAGCAGCCGGGGGGCGGGGGTCCCCTACGAGCAGTACTTC. Amino acids: CASSRGAGVPYEQYF.

J is TRBJ1-1 and V is TRBV5-1; TRBD1 is a possible D gene (5 bases). Per the germline V gene, CDR1 is SGHRS and CDR2 is YFSETQ. V dropped 4 bases and J dropped 3 bases, with 13 bases sitting between them. The CDR3 spans 14 residues. CDR3 in DNA: TGCGCCAGCAGCGCCCTGGGGGGTGACACTGAAGCTTTCTTT. This gives the protein CASSALGGDTEAFF.

This chain uses TRBV14 with TRBJ1-1; tentative D call: TRBD1 (6 bases). The CDR3 is 13 amino acids. The germline V gene has CDR1 SGHDN and CDR2 FVKESK. With 4 bases removed from V and 1 base from J, the gap between germline ends came to 7 bases. In DNA, the CDR3 is TGTGCCAGCAGCCTACAGGGGAACACTGAAGCTTTCTTT. Translating gives CASSLQGNTEAFF.